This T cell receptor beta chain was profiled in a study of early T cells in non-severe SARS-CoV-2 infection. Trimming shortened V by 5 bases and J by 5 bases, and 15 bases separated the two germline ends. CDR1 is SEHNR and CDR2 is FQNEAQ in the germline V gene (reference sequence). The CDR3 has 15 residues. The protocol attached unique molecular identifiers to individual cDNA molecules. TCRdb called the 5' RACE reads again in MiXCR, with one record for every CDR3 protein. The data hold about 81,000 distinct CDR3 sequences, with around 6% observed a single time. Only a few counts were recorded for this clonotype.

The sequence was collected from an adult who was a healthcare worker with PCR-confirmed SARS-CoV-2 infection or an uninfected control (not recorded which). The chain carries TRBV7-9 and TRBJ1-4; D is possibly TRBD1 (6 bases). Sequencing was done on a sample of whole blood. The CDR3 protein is CASSPKTGPNEKLFF. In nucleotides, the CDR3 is TGTGCCAGCAGCCCCAAGACAGGCCCGAATGAAAAACTGTTTTTT. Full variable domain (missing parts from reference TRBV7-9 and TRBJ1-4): DTGVSQNPRHKITKRGQNVTFRCDPISEHNRLYWYRQTLGQGPEFLTYFQNEAQLEKSRLLSDRFSAERPKGSFSTLEIQRTEQGDSAMYLCASSPKTGPNEKLFFGSGTQLSVL.